This T cell receptor beta chain was observed in a study of OX40 agonist ivuxolimab in advanced cancers. On the study more broadly: Eligibility rules accepted prior anti-PD-1, anti-PD-L1 or anti-CTLA-4 therapy, and around 38% had some. Partial responses occurred in Three dose-escalation patients, one with hepatocellular carcinoma and two with cutaneous melanoma.

CDR3 length: 14 residues. Trimming removed 1 base from V and 6 bases from J, with 11 bases in between. Germline CDR1 and CDR2: SNHLY and FYNNEI. TCRdb keeps only in-frame clones here, not all; method: immunoSEQ multiplex PCR. The sample lists about 62,000 clones; 84% were seen once. The material was CD4+ or CD8+ T cells sorted from blood, obtained in a trial of the OX40 agonist ivuxolimab. This receptor was obtained from an adult with an advanced solid tumor such as melanoma, head and neck, liver or kidney cancer. The chain employs TRBV2 and TRBJ2-3; D not resolved. CDR3 coding DNA: TGTGCCAGCAGTGAAGGAAGGGTACGGGATACGCAGTATTTT. As protein: CASSEGRVRDTQYF.